The 5 T cell receptor beta chains reported below all come from one sample, sequenced in a study of T cell repertoires in cytomegalovirus infection. TCRdb recomputed calls from the reads with MiXCR, one row per CDR3 protein. The data show some 680,000 distinct CDR3 sequences, roughly 35% seen once. The sequenced sample consisted of PBMCs. The receptors shown here come from a human donor in good health (CMV status not recorded). Some clones in this sample may be carry-over from other donors' samples.

Of note for this clonotype: Lacking the conserved final phenylalanine or tryptophan, this CDR3 likely reflects a read error. V is TRBV11-2 and J is TRBJ2-5; 10 positions match TRBD1. The CDR3 length is 14 residues. V dropped 7 bases and J dropped 1; count of bases not matched to a gene: 3. Germline CDR1 SGHAT, CDR2 FQNNGV. As DNA, the CDR3 is TGTGCCAGCAAACGGACAGGGGGCCAAGAGACCCAGTACGTC. Protein product: CASKRTGGQETQYV.

The chain employs TRBV7-6 and TRBJ1-4; weak D call: TRBD1 (5 bases). CDR3 length equals 15 residues. CDR1 and CDR2 (germline): SGHVS, FNYEAQ. The V and J ends lost 3 bases and 3 bases respectively, with 11 bases between them. CDR3 protein: CASSFGGGSNEKLFF. In DNA form, the CDR3 reads TGTGCCAGCAGCTTCGGTGGGGGGTCTAATGAAAAACTGTTTTTT.

This clonotype showed up just a few times. This chain uses TRBV6-5 with TRBJ1-6; D might be TRBD1 (6 bases). V gave up 5 bases and J gave up 7 bases, with 12 bases separating them. CDR3 length equals 14 residues. Germline V lookup: CDR1 MNHEY, CDR2 SVGAGI. CDR3 bases: TGTGCCAGCAGTGGGGGGCGGTCGAATTCACCCCTCCACTTT. It translates to CASSGGRSNSPLHF.

J is TRBJ2-7 and V is TRBV30; tentative D call: TRBD2 (6 bases). Near its end, the DNA agrees better with TRBJ2-1, so the J call may be wrong. This CDR3 contains 14 residues. The germline CDR1 and CDR2 sequences are GTSNPN and SVGIG (reference sequence). CDR3 region: CAWGDSLHTYEQFF. In DNA, the CDR3 is TGTGCCTGGGGGGACTCCCTACACACCTACGAGCAGTTCTTC.

V usage is TRBV20-1 and J usage is TRBJ2-2; TRBD2 agrees at 7 bases. CDR3 length: 15 amino acids. Germline CDR1 reads DFQATT; CDR2 reads SNEGSKA (reference sequence). The V gene end was trimmed by 1 base and the J gene end by 6 bases; junction bases not matched to a gene: 8. In DNA form, the CDR3 reads TGCAGTGCTAGAGTTTGGGGGGGGGATCCCGGGGAGCTGTTTTTT. Protein: CSARVWGGDPGELFF.